These 14 T cell receptor beta chains originate from one sample sequenced in a study of T cell repertoires in cytomegalovirus infection. TCRdb reanalysed the reads using MiXCR and keeps one entry per CDR3 protein. Among about 130,000 distinct CDR3 sequences, roughly 32% were seen once, and the ten largest hold around three fifths. No antigen is known for these receptors. The source material was CD8+ T cells from cultured PBMCs, sampled from culture after CMV antigen stimulation. Receptors originate from a human donor in good health (CMV status not recorded). Some clones in this sample may be carry-over from other donors' samples.

In nucleotides, the CDR3 is TGTGCCAGCAGTTACCCGAGGACAGGGGAAAACATTCAGTACTTC. Translated, it gives CASSYPRTGENIQYF. The gene calls are TRBV6-2 or TRBV6-3 and TRBJ2-4; TRBD1 matches at 9 bases. The CDR3 spans 15 residues. Trimming removed 2 bases from V and 5 bases from J; junction bases left unmatched: 4. Per the germline V gene, CDR1 is MNHEY and CDR2 is SVGEGT.

The CDR3 is CASSSGPGGYYEQYF. As DNA, the CDR3 is TGCGCCAGCAGTAGCGGGCCAGGGGGATACTACGAGCAGTACTTC. V usage is TRBV5-1 and J usage is TRBJ2-7; either TRBD1 or TRBD2 may fit D (7 bases each). CDR3 length: 15 amino acids. V lost 5 bases, J lost 3 bases, and 18 bases lay in between. Germline CDR1 SGHRS, CDR2 YFSETQ.

This chain connects TRBV12-3 or TRBV12-4 to TRBJ2-7; 9 bases map to TRBD1. The CDR3 is 15 residues long. Germline trimming cut 5 bases from V and 6 bases from J; bases unmatched to any gene: 11. The CDR3 nucleotides are TGTGCCAGCAGTCCTCGGACAGGGGCCCTTGCCGAGCAGTACTTC. It is translated as CASSPRTGALAEQYF.

This clonotype showed up many times. The rearrangement joins TRBV5-4 to TRBJ2-4; D may be TRBD1 (6 bases). CDR3 length equals 16 residues. Trimming pared 6 bases from V and 3 bases from J, leaving 19 bases between. The V gene's germline CDR1 is SGHNT and CDR2 YYREEE (reference sequence). The CDR3 loop is CASTLAGDNSKNIQYF. CDR3 in DNA: TGTGCCAGCACCCTGGCCGGGGACAACAGCAAAAACATTCAGTACTTC.

This clonotype was observed a few times. V usage is TRBV3-1 and J usage is TRBJ2-2, with 12 bases fitting TRBD2. The V gene end was trimmed by 4 bases and the J gene end by 7 bases; junction bases not matched to a gene: 10. Germline V gives CDR1 LGHDT, CDR2 YNNKEL (reference sequence). The CDR3 contains 17 residues. The CDR3 coding sequence is TGTGCCAGCAGCCCCGGGGCTAGCGGGGGGGCCATCGGGGAGCTGTTTTTT. It specifies CASSPGASGGAIGELFF.

This clonotype was counted only a few times. V and J are TRBV7-9 and TRBJ2-7; TRBD1 is a possible D gene (6 bases). The germline V and J ends were trimmed by 3 bases and 3 bases, with 9 bases remaining between them. Per germline, CDR1 SEHNR and CDR2 FQNEAQ (reference sequence). The CDR3 has 13 amino acids. CDR3 DNA: TGTGCCAGCAGCTTCGGACAGCACTACGAGCAGTACTTC. It specifies CASSFGQHYEQYF.

At least ten counts were recorded for this clonotype. This chain uses TRBV7-9 with TRBJ2-5; no firm D call. Per germline, CDR1 SEHNR and CDR2 FQNEAQ (reference sequence). Trimming took 0 bases from V and 2 from J, leaving 7 bases between them. The CDR3 runs to 14 residues. CDR3 amino acids: CASSLAMTQETQYF. CDR3 in DNA: TGTGCCAGCAGCTTAGCGATGACTCAAGAGACCCAGTACTTC.

The V gene is TRBV28, the J gene TRBJ1-2; unclear D gene. The V end was cut by 6 bases, the J end by 6 bases, with 8 bases between. The CDR3 length is 11 residues. Germline V CDR1 and CDR2: MDHEN, SYDVKM. The CDR3 bases are TGTGCCAGCAGGGCGTACCATGGCTACACCTTC. It is translated as CASRAYHGYTF.

This clonotype was seen a few times. The genes are TRBV6-5 and TRBJ2-6; the D is unclear. The V and J ends lost 0 bases and 0 bases respectively, with 6 bases between them. The germline gives CDR1 MNHEY, CDR2 SVGAGI. CDR3 length: 16 amino acids. CDR3 loop: CASSYSSNSGANVLTF. The CDR3 DNA reads as TGTGCCAGCAGTTACTCGAGCAACTCTGGGGCCAACGTCCTGACTTTC.

This clonotype was observed a few times. The chain recombines TRBV12-3 or TRBV12-4 with TRBJ1-5; 10 nucleotides match TRBD1. The V and J ends lost 7 bases and 4 bases, in that order; junction bases with no gene match: 7. The CDR3 sequence is 15 residues long. In nucleotides, the CDR3 is TGTGCCAGCACCACGATGGACAGGGGGAATCAGCCCCAGCATTTT. Amino acids: CASTTMDRGNQPQHF.

This chain joins TRBV5-6 and TRBJ2-3; TRBD2 is a possible D gene (6 bases). This CDR3 is built from 16 residues. CDR1 is SGHDT and CDR2 is YYEEEE in the germline V gene. The V gene lost 0 bases and the J gene lost 0 bases, with 11 bases spanning the gap. In DNA, the CDR3 is TGTGCCAGCAGCTTGGAATACGGGACTAGCACAGATACGCAGTATTTT. Translated: CASSLEYGTSTDTQYF.

This clonotype occurred once. The chain uses TRBV20-1 and TRBJ1-2; 8 bases map to TRBD1. Germline V lookup: CDR1 DFQATT, CDR2 SNEGSKA (reference sequence). CDR3 length equals 14 residues. J gave up 5 bases and V 5 bases, and 10 bases lay outside the gene matches. The DNA of the CDR3 is TGCAGTGCTGTCCAGGGGGCAGGTTCGTATGGCTACACCTTC. This gives the protein CSAVQGAGSYGYTF.

The chain links TRBV7-9 to TRBJ2-2; 8 positions agree with TRBD1. The trim removed 5 bases at V and 2 bases at J, leaving 7 bases unmatched. This CDR3 contains 16 residues. Germline V gene lookup returns CDR1 SEHNR and CDR2 FQNEAQ (reference sequence). CDR3 in DNA: TGTGCCAGCAGCGAAAGGACAGGGTCAAACACCGGGGAGCTGTTTTTT. Translating gives CASSERTGSNTGELFF. The full variable domain, with the rest looked up from reference TRBV7-9 and TRBJ2-2, is DTGVSQNPRHKITKRGQNVTFRCDPISEHNRLYWYRQTLGQGPEFLTYFQNEAQLEKSRLLSDRFSAERPKGSFSTLEIQRTEQGDSAMYLCASSERTGSNTGELFFGEGSRLTVL.

This clonotype has at least ten counts. The chain combines TRBV7-2 with TRBJ1-6, with D perhaps matching TRBD1 (5 bases). The CDR3 spans 18 residues. The germline CDR1 and CDR2 sequences are SGHTA and FQGNSA. The V gene lost 5 bases and the J gene lost 0 bases, with 17 bases spanning the gap. CDR3 in amino acids: CASSPRVRGSSYNSPLHF. The CDR3 coding sequence is TGTGCCAGCAGCCCCCGAGTACGGGGGAGCTCCTATAATTCACCCCTCCACTTT. Combining the CDR3 with reference TRBV7-2 and TRBJ1-6 gives the whole variable domain GAGVSQSPSNKVTEKGKDVELRCDPISGHTALYWYRQSLGQGLEFLIYFQGNSAPDKSGLPSDRFSAERTGGSVSTLTIQRTQQEDSAVYLCASSPRVRGSSYNSPLHFGNGTRLTVT.